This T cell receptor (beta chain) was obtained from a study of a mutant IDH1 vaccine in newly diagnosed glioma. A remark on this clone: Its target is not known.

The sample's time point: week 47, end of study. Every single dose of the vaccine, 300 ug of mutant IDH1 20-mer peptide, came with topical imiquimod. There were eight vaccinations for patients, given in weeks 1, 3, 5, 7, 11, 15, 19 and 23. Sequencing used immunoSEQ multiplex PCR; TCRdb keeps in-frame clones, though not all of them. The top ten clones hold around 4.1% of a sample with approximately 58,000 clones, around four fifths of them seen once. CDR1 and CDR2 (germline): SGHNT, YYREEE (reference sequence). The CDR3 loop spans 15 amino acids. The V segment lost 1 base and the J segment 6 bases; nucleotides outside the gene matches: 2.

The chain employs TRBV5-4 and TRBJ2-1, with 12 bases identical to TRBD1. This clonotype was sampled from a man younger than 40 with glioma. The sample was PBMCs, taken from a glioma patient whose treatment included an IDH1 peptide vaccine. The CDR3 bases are TGTGCCAGCAGCTTGAGGGACAGGGGGCTCAATGAGCAGTTCTTC. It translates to CASSLRDRGLNEQFF.